A single sample is the source of the 19 T cell receptor beta chains below, sequenced in a study of OX40 agonist ivuxolimab in advanced cancers. The repertoire was sequenced with immunoSEQ multiplex PCR; TCRdb's copy has only in-frame clones and lacks some. The sample carries fewer than 55,000 clones, about 85% recorded once. The sequencing here drew on CD4+ or CD8+ T cells sorted from blood, taken in a trial of the OX40 agonist ivuxolimab. The receptors were sampled from an adult with an advanced solid tumor such as melanoma, head and neck, liver or kidney cancer.

DNA of the CDR3: TGTGCCAGCAGTGACCAGGGGACTACTTATCCAGTGACCCAGTACTTC. Translated, it gives CASSDQGTTYPVTQYF. V and J are TRBV2 and TRBJ2-5; possible D gene TRBD2, 7 bases. Deletions cut 3 bases from V and 7 bases from J, with 21 bases between. Germline loops: CDR1 SNHLY, CDR2 FYNNEI. This CDR3 has 16 amino acids. The variable domain in full, completed from reference TRBV2 and TRBJ2-5, reads EPEVTQTPSHQVTQMGQEVILRCVPISNHLYFYWYRQILGQKVEFLVSFYNNEISEKSEIFDDQFSVERPDGSNFTLKIRSTKLEDSAMYFCASSDQGTTYPVTQYFGPGTRLLVL.

The chain is built from TRBV5-4 and TRBJ2-7; D possibly uses TRBD1 or TRBD2 (5 bases each). Germline CDR1 and CDR2: SGHNT and YYREEE (reference sequence). This CDR3 is 12 amino acids long. The V and J ends lost 4 bases and 6 bases respectively, with 11 bases between them. The CDR3 sequence: CASSKGRIEQYF. Here the CDR3 DNA reads TGTGCCAGCAGCAAGGGACGGATCGAGCAGTACTTC.

This clone has just one count. The CDR3 reads CASSFLTENTGELFF. The CDR3 DNA reads as TGCGCCAGCAGCTTCCTGACCGAGAACACCGGGGAGCTGTTTTTT. The chain couples TRBV5-1 to TRBJ2-2; D unresolved. Germline V gives CDR1 SGHRS, CDR2 YFSETQ. The CDR3 runs 15 residues. V was trimmed by 2 bases and J by 1 base, leaving 9 bases between them.

Only a few counts were recorded for this clone. V is TRBV19 and J is TRBJ2-7; 7 bases line up with TRBD1. Per the germline V gene, CDR1 is LNHDA and CDR2 is SQIVND (reference sequence). The V and J ends lost 5 bases and 10 bases, in that order; junction bases with no gene match: 5. The CDR3 is 11 amino acids. The chain's CDR3 is CASSPGQVQYF. CDR3 sequence (DNA): TGTGCCAGTAGTCCCGGACAGGTTCAGTACTTC. The entire variable domain, with the rest obtained from reference TRBV19 and TRBJ2-7, is as follows: DGGITQSPKYLFRKEGQNVTLSCEQNLNHDAMYWYRQDPGQGLRLIYYSQIVNDFQKGDIAEGYSVSREKKESFPLTVTSAQKNPTAFYLCASSPGQVQYFGPGTRLTVT.

This clone was found a few times. The chain carries TRBV9 and TRBJ1-1; D may be TRBD1 (6 bases). The germline V gene has CDR1 SGDLS and CDR2 YYNGEE. V was clipped by 0 bases and J by 1 base, with 10 bases between them. The CDR3 totals 15 residues. CDR3 protein: CASSVAGRGNTEAFF. The CDR3 DNA sequence: TGTGCCAGCAGCGTAGCGGGCAGGGGGAACACTGAAGCTTTCTTT.

The chain links TRBV9 to TRBJ1-1; D remains ambiguous. V lost 0 bases and J lost 3, with 6 bases in between. Per germline, CDR1 SGDLS and CDR2 YYNGEE. This CDR3 has 13 residues. CDR3 sequence reads: CASSVGQYTEAFF. CDR3 nucleotide sequence: TGTGCCAGCAGCGTAGGGCAGTACACTGAAGCTTTCTTT.

This clone was counted between two and nine times. One junction end disagrees with the germline gene, perhaps due to a read error. The V and J genes are TRBV7-7 and TRBJ2-7, with TRBD2 matching 10 bases. The length of the CDR3 is 13 residues. The V gene's germline CDR1 is SSHAT and CDR2 FNYEAQ (reference sequence). CDR3 region: CASSLAGGYEQYF. The CDR3 bases are TGTGCTAGCAGCTTAGCGGGGGGTTACGAGCAGTACTTC.

The rearrangement joins TRBV5-6 to TRBJ1-2; the D is unclear. The CDR3 extends over 13 amino acids. CDR1 is SGHDT, CDR2 YYEEEE, per germline. The V end lost 3 bases, the J end lost 1 base, and 7 bases lay between the germline ends. CDR3 residues: CASSSSVNYGYTF. CDR3 bases: TGTGCCAGCAGCTCGAGTGTTAACTATGGCTACACCTTC.

The chain carries TRBV30 and TRBJ1-3, with D perhaps matching TRBD1 (5 bases). The germline gives CDR1 GTSNPN, CDR2 SVGIG (reference sequence). V was cut by 2 bases and J by 5 bases, with 10 bases left in between. The CDR3 consists of 13 residues. CDR3 amino acids: CAWSRAGRNTIYF. As DNA, the CDR3 is TGTGCCTGGAGTAGGGCAGGGAGAAACACCATATATTTT.

The V gene is TRBV6-5, the J gene TRBJ2-2; no definite D call. The V gene lost 5 bases and the J gene lost 3 bases, with 10 bases spanning the gap. Germline CDR1 reads MNHEY; CDR2 reads SVGAGI. The CDR3 is 14 residues long. CDR3 coding DNA: TGTGCCAGCAGTATGATCTCGGACACCGGGGAGCTGTTTTTT. This codes for CASSMISDTGELFF.

The J gene is TRBJ2-3, the V gene TRBV19; TRBD2 aligns across 9 bases. The germline gives CDR1 LNHDA, CDR2 SQIVND (reference sequence). V dropped 4 bases and J dropped 2; count of bases not matched to a gene: 4. The CDR3 is made up of 15 amino acids. CDR3 amino acids: CASSSLAGPTDTQYF. The CDR3 nucleotides read TGTGCCAGTAGTAGCCTAGCGGGGCCCACAGATACGCAGTATTTT.

This chain joins TRBV4-1 and TRBJ2-2, with TRBD2 identical over 11 bases. Losses at the gene ends were 1 base for V and 7 bases for J; bases not matched to a gene: 5. Germline V lookup: CDR1 MGHRA, CDR2 YSYEKL. The CDR3 is 16 residues long. CDR3 bases: TGCGCCAGCAGCCAAGTTAGCGGGGGGGCTGGCGGGGAGCTGTTTTTT. Encoded protein: CASSQVSGGAGGELFF.

The chain carries TRBV11-1 and TRBJ1-2, with D unclear. This CDR3 is built from 19 residues. Germline lookup yields CDR1 SGHAT and CDR2 FQDESV (reference sequence). V was trimmed by 1 base and J by 7 bases, leaving 28 bases between them. CDR3 nucleotide sequence: TGTGCCAGCAGCTTAGTTGCCACGAATGATAACCCGGTGATATCTGGCTACACCTTC. Translated: CASSLVATNDNPVISGYTF.

V usage is TRBV5-1 and J usage is TRBJ2-7; either TRBD1 or TRBD2 may supply D (5 bases each). The germline V gene has CDR1 SGHRS and CDR2 YFSETQ. V was trimmed by 4 bases and J by 0 bases, leaving 11 bases between them. The CDR3 contains 14 residues. DNA for the CDR3: TGCGCCAGCAGCCTGGGGACGTCCTCCTACGAGCAGTACTTC. Protein: CASSLGTSSYEQYF.

This CDR3 reads CASSVEGTGFITGELFF. CDR3 nucleotides: TGTGCCAGCAGCGTAGAAGGGACAGGGTTTATCACCGGGGAGCTGTTTTTT. The chain carries TRBV9 and TRBJ2-2; TRBD1 agrees at 9 bases. After removal of 0 bases from V and 4 bases from J, the junction contained 7 bases not matched to a gene. The germline V gene has CDR1 SGDLS and CDR2 YYNGEE. The CDR3 extends over 17 amino acids.

This clone was seen only once. The chain joins TRBV4-3 to TRBJ2-2; 8 bases fit TRBD2. Trimming took 0 bases from V and 5 from J; bases not matched to a gene: 8. The CDR3 runs to 17 residues. Germline CDR1 and CDR2: LGHNA and YSLEER. CDR3 DNA: TGCGCCAGCAGCCAAGAGGGGAGCGGGGGTTATACCGGGGAGCTGTTTTTT. The encoded protein is CASSQEGSGGYTGELFF.

The chain recombines TRBV7-8 with TRBJ1-3; no clear D. V was trimmed by 5 bases and J by 8 bases, leaving 16 bases between them. Germline CDR1 and CDR2: SGHVS and FQNEAQ. The CDR3 extends over 14 amino acids. CDR3 sequence reads: CASSIVLSEDTIYF. The DNA for the CDR3 is TGTGCCAGCAGCATCGTACTATCTGAGGACACCATATATTTT.

This sequence joins TRBV30 and TRBJ2-1; no firm D call. The ends were cut back, 0 bases at V and 4 bases at J, with 7 bases in the middle. Germline V gene lookup returns CDR1 GTSNPN and CDR2 SVGIG (reference sequence). The CDR3 loop spans 13 amino acids. The CDR3 sequence is CAWSVGVYNEQFF. CDR3 DNA sequence: TGTGCCTGGAGTGTGGGCGTTTACAATGAGCAGTTCTTC.

The chain is built from TRBV11-1 and TRBJ2-7; D unclear. The CDR3 is 13 amino acids. Germline loops: CDR1 SGHAT, CDR2 FQDESV (reference sequence). Trimming cost V 1 base and J 2 bases, with 6 bases left between them. The CDR3 DNA reads TGTGCCAGCAGCTTAGGTCAGACCTACGAGCAGTACTTC. It codes for CASSLGQTYEQYF. The full variable domain, in which reference TRBV11-1 and TRBJ2-7 provide the parts outside the CDR3, is EAEVAQSPRYKITEKSQAVAFWCDPISGHATLYWYRQILGQGPELLVQFQDESVVDDSQLPKDRFSAERLKGVDSTLKIQPAELGDSAMYLCASSLGQTYEQYFGPGTRLTVT.